A single sample gave rise to the 5 T cell receptor beta chains below, sequenced in a study of regulatory T cells in long-lasting Graves disease. Specified time point: persistent/refractory GD, antithyroid drugs over 5 years with positive TRAb. PBMC-extracted RNA yielded the TCR library. With iRepertoire HTBI primers and Arm-PCR of CDR3 regions, TCR beta libraries were built. TCRdb analysed the multiplex PCR reads with MiXCR anew, one entry per CDR3 protein. The table includes over 300,000 distinct CDR3 sequences, roughly a fifth detected once. The specimen was peripheral blood mononuclear cells (PBMCs), collected when the disease was refractory, from a patient treated with antithyroid drugs. The receptor set was obtained from a female donor with Graves disease.

Note on this clonotype: Since a much larger clone is just one base distant, this may be a read error. The rearrangement uses TRBV28 and TRBJ2-5, with D unresolved. The V gene's germline CDR1 is MDHEN and CDR2 SYDVKM. The CDR3 is 14 residues long. CDR3 in DNA: TGTGCCAGCGTCCCGCGGCCCAAGCAAGAGACCCGGTACTTC. It specifies CASVPRPKQETRYF.

This chain joins TRBV30 and TRBJ2-3; D may match TRBD1 or TRBD2 (5 bases each). The CDR3 is made up of 14 amino acids. Germline CDR1 GTSNPN, CDR2 SVGIG (reference sequence). V shed 1 base and J shed 2 bases, with 10 bases lying between them. The CDR3 loop reads CAWSDPGLTDTQYF. DNA of the CDR3: TGTGCCTGGAGTGACCCGGGGCTCACAGATACGCAGTATTTT.

The chain employs TRBV10-1 and TRBJ1-1; 8 bases align to TRBD1. The CDR3 is made up of 15 amino acids. V shed 2 bases, J shed 4 bases, and the junction held 6 bases outside the gene matches. CDR1 WNHNN and CDR2 SYGVQD come from the germline V gene (reference sequence). As DNA, the CDR3 is TGCGCCAGCAGTGAGGCTACAGGGGGGCTCACTGAAGCTTTCTTT. It translates to CASSEATGGLTEAFF.

This clonotype was detected only a few times. The chain recombines TRBV19 with TRBJ1-2, with D hard to call. Between the trimmed V and J ends, which lost 4 bases and 4 bases, there was a span of 16 bases. The CDR3 totals 15 residues. The germline V gene encodes CDR1 LNHDA and CDR2 SQIVND (reference sequence). The CDR3 region is CASSRAWEGIYGYTF. CDR3 in DNA: TGTGCCAGTAGTAGGGCGTGGGAAGGAATCTATGGCTACACCTTC.

The V and J genes are TRBV12-3 or TRBV12-4 and TRBJ2-7, with 10 bases fitting TRBD2. The CDR3 totals 14 residues. V lost 1 base, J lost 6 bases, and 3 bases stayed unmatched. The CDR3 loop reads CASSLVSGRGEQYF. The CDR3 DNA is TGTGCCAGCAGTTTAGTCAGCGGGAGGGGCGAGCAGTACTTC.